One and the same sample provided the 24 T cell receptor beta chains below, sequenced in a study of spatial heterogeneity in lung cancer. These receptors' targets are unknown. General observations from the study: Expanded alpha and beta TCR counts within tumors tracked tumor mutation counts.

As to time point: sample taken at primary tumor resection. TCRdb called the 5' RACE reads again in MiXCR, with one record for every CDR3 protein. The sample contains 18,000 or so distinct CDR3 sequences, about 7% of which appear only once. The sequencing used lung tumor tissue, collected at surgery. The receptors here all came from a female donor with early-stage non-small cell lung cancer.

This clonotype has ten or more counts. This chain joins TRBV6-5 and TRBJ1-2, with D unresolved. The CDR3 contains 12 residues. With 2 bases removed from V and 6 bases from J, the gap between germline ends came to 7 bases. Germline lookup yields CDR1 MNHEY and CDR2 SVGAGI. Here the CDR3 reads CASSYEGNGYTF. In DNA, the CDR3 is TGTGCCAGCAGTTACGAAGGGAATGGCTACACCTTC.

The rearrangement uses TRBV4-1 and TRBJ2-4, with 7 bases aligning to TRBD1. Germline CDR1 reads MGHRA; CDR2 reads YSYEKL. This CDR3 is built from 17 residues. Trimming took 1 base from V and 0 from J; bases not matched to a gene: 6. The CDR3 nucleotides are TGCGCCAGCAGCCAAGTCCCGGGACAGATAGCCAAAAACATTCAGTACTTC. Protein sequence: CASSQVPGQIAKNIQYF.

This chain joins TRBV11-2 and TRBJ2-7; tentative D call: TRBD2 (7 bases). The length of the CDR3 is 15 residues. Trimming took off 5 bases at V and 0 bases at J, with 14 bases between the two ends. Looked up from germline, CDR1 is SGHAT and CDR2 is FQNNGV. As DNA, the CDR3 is TGTGCCAGCAGCCTGGAGGGGGGGATCTCCTACGAGCAGTACTTC. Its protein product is CASSLEGGISYEQYF.

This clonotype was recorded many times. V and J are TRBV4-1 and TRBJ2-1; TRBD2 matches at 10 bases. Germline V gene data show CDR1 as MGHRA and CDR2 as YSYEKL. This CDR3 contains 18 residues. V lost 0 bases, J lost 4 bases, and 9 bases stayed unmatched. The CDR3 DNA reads TGCGCCAGCAGCCAAGAGGGAGAACTAGCGGGGATATACAATGAGCAGTTCTTC. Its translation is CASSQEGELAGIYNEQFF.

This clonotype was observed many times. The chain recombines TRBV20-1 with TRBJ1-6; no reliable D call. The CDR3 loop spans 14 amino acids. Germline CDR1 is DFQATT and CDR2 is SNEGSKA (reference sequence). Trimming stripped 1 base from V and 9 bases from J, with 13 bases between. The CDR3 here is CSARGAASGSPLHF. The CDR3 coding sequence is TGCAGTGCTAGAGGGGCTGCCTCGGGTTCACCCCTCCACTTT.

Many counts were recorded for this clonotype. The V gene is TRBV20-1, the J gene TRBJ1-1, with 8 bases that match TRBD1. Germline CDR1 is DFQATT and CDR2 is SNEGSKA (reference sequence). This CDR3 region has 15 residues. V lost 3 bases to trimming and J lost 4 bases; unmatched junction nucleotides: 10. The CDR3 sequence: CSASVTRGPGTEAFF. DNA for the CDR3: TGCAGTGCTAGCGTAACCAGGGGGCCGGGCACTGAAGCTTTCTTT.

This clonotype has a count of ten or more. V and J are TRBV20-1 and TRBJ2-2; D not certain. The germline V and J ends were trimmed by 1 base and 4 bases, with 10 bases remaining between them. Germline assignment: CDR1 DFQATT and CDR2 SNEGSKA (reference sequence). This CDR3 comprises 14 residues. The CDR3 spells CSARGGMGTGELFF. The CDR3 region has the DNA TGCAGTGCTAGAGGGGGAATGGGCACCGGGGAGCTGTTTTTT.

The CDR3 nucleotides are TGTGCCAGCATGGGTTTGGACAGCCATCAAGAGACCCAGTACTTC. This gives the protein CASMGLDSHQETQYF. This chain links TRBV7-2 with TRBJ2-5; D might be TRBD1 (6 bases). The CDR3 consists of 15 residues. With 7 bases removed from V and 2 bases from J, the gap between germline ends came to 17 bases. Per germline, CDR1 SGHTA and CDR2 FQGNSA.

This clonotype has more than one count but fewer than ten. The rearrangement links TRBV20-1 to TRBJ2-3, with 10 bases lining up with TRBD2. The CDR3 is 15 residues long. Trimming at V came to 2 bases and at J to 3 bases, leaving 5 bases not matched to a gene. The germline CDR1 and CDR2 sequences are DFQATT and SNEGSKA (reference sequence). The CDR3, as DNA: TGCAGTGCTAGAAGTAGCGGGGGGCTTACAGATACGCAGTATTTT. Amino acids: CSARSSGGLTDTQYF.

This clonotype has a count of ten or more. As DNA, the CDR3 is TGTGCCAGGAGAGAGGGTGAGACCCAGTACTTC. Amino acids: CARREGETQYF. This rearrangement joins TRBV19 to TRBJ2-5, with D perhaps TRBD2 (5 bases). Per the germline V gene, CDR1 is LNHDA and CDR2 is SQIVND (reference sequence). Trimming pared 9 bases from V and 5 bases from J, leaving 10 bases between. CDR3 length: 11 amino acids.

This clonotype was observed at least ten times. The CDR3: CASSEASAGTYGYTF. The DNA of the CDR3 is TGTGCCAGCAGTGAAGCGTCGGCAGGGACCTATGGCTACACCTTC. This sequence joins TRBV6-1 and TRBJ1-2, with D possibly being TRBD1 (5 bases). Between the trimmed V and J ends, which lost 0 bases and 4 bases, there was a span of 12 bases. CDR3 size: 15 residues. Germline lookup yields CDR1 MNHNS and CDR2 SASEGT.

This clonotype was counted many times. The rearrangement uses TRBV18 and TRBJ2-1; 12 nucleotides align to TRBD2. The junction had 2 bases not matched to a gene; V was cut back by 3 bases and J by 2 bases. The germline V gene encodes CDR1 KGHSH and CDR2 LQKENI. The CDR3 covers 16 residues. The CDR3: CASSPPSGGAYNEQFF. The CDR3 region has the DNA TGTGCCAGCTCACCCCCTAGCGGGGGGGCCTACAATGAGCAGTTCTTC.

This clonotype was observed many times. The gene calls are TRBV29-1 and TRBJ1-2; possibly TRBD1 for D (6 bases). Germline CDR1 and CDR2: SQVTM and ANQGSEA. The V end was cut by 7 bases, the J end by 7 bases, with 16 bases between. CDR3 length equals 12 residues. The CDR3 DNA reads TGCAGCGCCATACAGGGTCAACGTGGCTACACCTTC. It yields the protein CSAIQGQRGYTF.

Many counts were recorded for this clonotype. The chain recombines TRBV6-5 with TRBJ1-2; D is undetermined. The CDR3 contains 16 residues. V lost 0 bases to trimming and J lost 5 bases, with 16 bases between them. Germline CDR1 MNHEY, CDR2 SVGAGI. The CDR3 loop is CASSYSGSGEPYGYTF. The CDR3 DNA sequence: TGTGCCAGCAGTTACTCCGGCAGCGGGGAGCCTTATGGCTACACCTTC.

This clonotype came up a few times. CDR3 in amino acids: CASSLTGASNQPQHF. The CDR3 region has the DNA TGTGCCAGCAGCTTGACAGGGGCTAGCAATCAGCCCCAGCATTTT. The chain joins TRBV3-1 to TRBJ1-5; 8 bases fit TRBD1. Germline CDR1 is LGHDT and CDR2 is YNNKEL (reference sequence). V was clipped by 5 bases and J by 0 bases; unmatched bases: 3. This CDR3 is 15 amino acids long. The whole variable domain, filled in from reference TRBV3-1 and TRBJ1-5, reads DTAVSQTPKYLVTQMGNDKSIKCEQNLGHDTMYWYKQDSKKFLKIMFSYNNKELIINETVPNRFSPKSPDKAHLNLHINSLELGDSAVYFCASSLTGASNQPQHFGDGTRLSIL.

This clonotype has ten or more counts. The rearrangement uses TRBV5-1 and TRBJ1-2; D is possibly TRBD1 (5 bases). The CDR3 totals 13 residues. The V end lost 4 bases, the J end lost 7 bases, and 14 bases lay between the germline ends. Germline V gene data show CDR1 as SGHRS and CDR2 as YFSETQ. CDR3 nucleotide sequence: TGCGCCAGCAGCGATACCCAGGGAACTGGCTACACCTTC. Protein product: CASSDTQGTGYTF.

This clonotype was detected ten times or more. In nucleotides, the CDR3 is TGTGCCAGCAGCTTAATGTCGGGCCCGGGGACTCCTAACACCGGGGAGCTGTTTTTT. This translates into CASSLMSGPGTPNTGELFF. The chain joins TRBV11-2 to TRBJ2-2; D is possibly TRBD2 (6 bases). Germline V CDR1 and CDR2: SGHAT, FQNNGV. CDR3 length equals 19 residues. V was cut by 2 bases and J by 2 bases, with 21 bases left in between. Variable domain in full (rest from reference TRBV11-2 and TRBJ2-2): EAGVAQSPRYKIIEKRQSVAFWCNPISGHATLYWYQQILGQGPKLLIQFQNNGVVDDSQLPKDRFSAERLKGVDSTLKIQPAKLEDSAVYLCASSLMSGPGTPNTGELFFGEGSRLTVL.

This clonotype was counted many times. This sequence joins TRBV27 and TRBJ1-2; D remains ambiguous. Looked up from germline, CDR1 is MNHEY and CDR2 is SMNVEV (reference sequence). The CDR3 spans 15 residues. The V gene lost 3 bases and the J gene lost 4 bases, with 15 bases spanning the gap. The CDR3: CASSFSPESGYGYTF. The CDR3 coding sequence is TGTGCCAGCAGTTTCTCCCCCGAATCGGGCTATGGCTACACCTTC.

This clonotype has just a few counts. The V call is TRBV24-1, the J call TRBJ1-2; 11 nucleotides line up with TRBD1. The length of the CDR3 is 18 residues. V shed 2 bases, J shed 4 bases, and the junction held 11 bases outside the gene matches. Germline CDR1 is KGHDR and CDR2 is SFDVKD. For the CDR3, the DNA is TGTGCCACCAGTGATTCTTACCGGGACAGGGGGAGCCTCTATGGCTACACCTTC. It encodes CATSDSYRDRGSLYGYTF.

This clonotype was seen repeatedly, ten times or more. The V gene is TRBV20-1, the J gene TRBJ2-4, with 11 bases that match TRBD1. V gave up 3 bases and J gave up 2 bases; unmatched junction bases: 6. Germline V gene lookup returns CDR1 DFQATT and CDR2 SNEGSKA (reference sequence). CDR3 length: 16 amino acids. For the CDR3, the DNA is TGCAGTGCTAGCGGAGGGACAGGGGGGTCCAAAAACATTCAGTACTTC. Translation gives CSASGGTGGSKNIQYF.

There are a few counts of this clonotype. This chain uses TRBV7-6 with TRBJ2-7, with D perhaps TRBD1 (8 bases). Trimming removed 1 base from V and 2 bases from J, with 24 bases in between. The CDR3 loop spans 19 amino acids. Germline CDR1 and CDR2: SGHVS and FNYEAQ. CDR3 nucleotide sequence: TGTGCCAGCAGCTTAGGGGCAGGGGGCCTCAGCGGGGTCACCTACGAGCAGTACTTC. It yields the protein CASSLGAGGLSGVTYEQYF.

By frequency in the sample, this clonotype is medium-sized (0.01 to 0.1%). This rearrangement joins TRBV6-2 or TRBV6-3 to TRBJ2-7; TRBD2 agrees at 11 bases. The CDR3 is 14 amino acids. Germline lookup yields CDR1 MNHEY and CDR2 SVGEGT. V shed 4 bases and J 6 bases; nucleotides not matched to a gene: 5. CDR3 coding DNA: TGTGCCAGCAGTTTCAAGGGACTAGCGGCCGAGCAGTACTTC. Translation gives CASSFKGLAAEQYF.

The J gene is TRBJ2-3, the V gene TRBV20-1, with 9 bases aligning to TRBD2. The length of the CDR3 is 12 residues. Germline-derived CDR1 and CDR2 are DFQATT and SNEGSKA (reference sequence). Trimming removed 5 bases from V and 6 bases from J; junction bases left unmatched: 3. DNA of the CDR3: TGCAGTGCTTGGCGGGAGGGGGATACGCAGTATTTT. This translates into CSAWREGDTQYF.

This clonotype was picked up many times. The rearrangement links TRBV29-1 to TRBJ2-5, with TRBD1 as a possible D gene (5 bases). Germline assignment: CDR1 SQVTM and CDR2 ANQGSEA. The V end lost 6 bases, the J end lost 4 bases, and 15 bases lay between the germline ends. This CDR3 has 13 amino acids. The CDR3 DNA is TGCAGCGTCATCACCAGGGTTTCAGAGACCCAGTACTTC. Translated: CSVITRVSETQYF.